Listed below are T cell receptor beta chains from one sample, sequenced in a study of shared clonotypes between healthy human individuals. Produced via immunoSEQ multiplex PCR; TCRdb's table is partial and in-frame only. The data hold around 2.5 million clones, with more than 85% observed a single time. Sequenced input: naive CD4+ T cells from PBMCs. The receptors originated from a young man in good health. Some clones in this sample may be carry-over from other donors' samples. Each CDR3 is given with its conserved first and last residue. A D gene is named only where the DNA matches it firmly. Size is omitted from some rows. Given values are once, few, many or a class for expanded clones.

CASSQETRYEQYF	TGCGCCAGCAGCCAAGAAACCCGCTACGAGCAGTACTTC	TRBJ2-7	.	.	TRBV4-3
CASSQGQTLNTEAFF	TGCGCCAGCAGCCAGGGTCAGACATTGAACACTGAAGCTTTCTTT	TRBJ1-1	few	.	TRBV4-1
CASSSERSSNQPQHF	TGTGCCAGCAGTTCCGAGAGGTCGAGCAATCAGCCCCAGCATTTT	TRBJ1-5	.	.	TRBV6-6
CASSLTGADSYEQYF	TGTGCCAGTAGTCTTACAGGGGCGGACTCCTACGAGCAGTACTTC	TRBJ2-7	.	TRBD1	TRBV19
CASSALYNEQFF	TGTGCCAGCAGTGCCCTCTACAATGAGCAGTTCTTC	TRBJ2-1	.	.	TRBV6-1
CATSRSENEKLFF	TGTGCCACCAGCAGGTCGGAGAATGAAAAACTGTTTTTT	TRBJ1-4	few	.	TRBV15
CASPGVGAGTSGGYTF	TGTGCCAGCCCCGGGGTTGGTGCTGGCACATCTGGTGGCTACACCTTC	TRBJ1-2	.	.	TRBV2
CASLAYYEQYF	TGTGCCAGCCTAGCGTACTACGAGCAGTACTTC	TRBJ2-7	once	.	TRBV6-5
CASSQGSYEQYF	TGTGCCAGCAGCCAAGGCTCCTACGAGCAGTACTTC	TRBJ2-7	.	.	TRBV7-9
CASSFGSMMNTEAFF	TGTGCCAGCAGTTTTGGCAGTATGATGAACACTGAAGCTTTCTTT	TRBJ1-1	.	.	TRBV28
CASSLYLAGFTGELFF	TGTGCCAGCAGCTTATATCTAGCGGGCTTCACCGGGGAGCTGTTTTTT	TRBJ2-2	.	TRBD2	TRBV7-2
CASSLGPGNYYEQYF	TGTGCCAGCAGCTTAGGCCCAGGTAATTACTACGAGCAGTACTTC	TRBJ2-7	.	.	TRBV11-2
CASSPRLGTQYF	TGTGCCAGCAGCCCCCGATTGGGGACCCAGTACTTC	TRBJ2-5	.	.	TRBV28
CASSLARGGTNYGYTF	TGCGCCAGCAGCTTAGCCCGGGGAGGAACTAACTATGGCTACACCTTC	TRBJ1-2	.	.	TRBV5-1
CASSLGPTLAPNEQFF	TGTGCCAGCAGCCTGGGCCCCACCCTGGCGCCCAATGAGCAGTTCTTC	TRBJ2-1	.	.	TRBV5-6
CASSPSGVDPYEQYF	TGCGCCAGCAGCCCTTCAGGGGTTGATCCCTACGAGCAGTACTTC	TRBJ2-7	.	.	TRBV4-1
CASSFTSSGSNEQFF	TGTGCCAGCAGTTTCACGTCTAGCGGGAGCAATGAGCAGTTCTTC	TRBJ2-1	.	TRBD2	TRBV28
CASSFRGQGGRSYEQYF	TGTGCCAGCAGCTTCCGCGGACAGGGGGGGAGGTCCTACGAGCAGTACTTC	TRBJ2-7	once	TRBD1	TRBV7-9
CASRSDSEAFF	TGTGCCAGCAGAAGCGACAGTGAAGCTTTCTTT	TRBJ1-1	.	.	TRBV6-5
CAGGTNNSPLHF	TGTGCCGGCGGGACAAATAATTCACCCCTCCACTTT	TRBJ1-6	.	.	TRBV30
CASSQGLGTGSSYEQYF	TGCGCCAGCAGCCAAGGGCTGGGGACAGGGAGCTCCTACGAGCAGTACTTC	TRBJ2-7	.	TRBD1	TRBV4-3
CASTESGAGGLNTEAFF	TGTGCCAGCACCGAATCGGGGGCTGGAGGCCTGAACACTGAAGCTTTCTTT	TRBJ1-1	.	.	TRBV4-2
CASSSGGPYGYTF	TGTGCCAGCAGCTCGGGGGGGCCATATGGCTACACCTTC	TRBJ1-2	.	.	TRBV11-2
CASSLGGSSELFF	TGTGCCAGCAGCTTAGGGGGTTCCTCGGAGCTGTTTTTT	TRBJ2-2	.	.	TRBV7-3
CASRTGDNTDTQYF	TGTGCCAGCAGGACAGGTGACAATACAGATACGCAGTATTTT	TRBJ2-3	.	.	TRBV6-1
CASSLGQGGEQFF	TGCGCCAGCAGCTTGGGGCAGGGAGGTGAGCAGTTCTTC	TRBJ2-1	.	.	TRBV5-1
CASSLAGLGVRKTQYF	TGTGCCAGCAGCTTGGCTGGCCTAGGTGTCAGGAAGACCCAGTACTTC	TRBJ2-5	.	.	TRBV5-6
CATSRGSGTASSYEQYF	TGTGCCACCAGCAGAGGCTCCGGGACAGCATCATCCTACGAGCAGTACTTC	TRBJ2-7	once	TRBD1	TRBV15
CASTNRGLTDTQYF	TGTGCCAGCACCAACAGGGGGCTCACAGATACGCAGTATTTT	TRBJ2-3	once	TRBD1	TRBV2
CASSPMSISTGGAGYEQYF	TGTGCCAGCAGCCCAATGAGCATCAGTACAGGGGGCGCGGGCTACGAGCAGTACTTC	TRBJ2-7	once	TRBD1	TRBV2
CASSAGTGGTQPQHF	TGTGCCAGCAGTGCCGGGACAGGGGGAACTCAGCCCCAGCATTTT	TRBJ1-5	few	TRBD1	TRBV2
CASSLDWTTYEQYF	TGTGCCAGCAGCTTAGATTGGACAACGTACGAGCAGTACTTC	TRBJ2-7	.	.	TRBV11-2
CATSIGGSTDTQYF	TGTGCCACCAGCATAGGTGGGAGCACAGATACGCAGTATTTT	TRBJ2-3	.	.	TRBV15
CASSFSGIEGELFF	TGCGCCAGCAGCTTCTCCGGGATCGAGGGGGAGCTGTTTTTT	TRBJ2-2	.	.	TRBV5-1
CASSLYGRWTSGNSYNEQFF	TGTGCCAGCAGTTTATATGGAAGATGGACTAGCGGCAACTCCTACAATGAGCAGTTCTTC	TRBJ2-1	.	TRBD2	TRBV28
CASSSSGYQETQYF	TGTGCCAGCAGCTCCTCCGGGTATCAAGAGACCCAGTACTTC	TRBJ2-5	.	.	TRBV11-3
CASSKDRVDIQYF	TGTGCCAGCAGCAAGGACAGGGTGGACATTCAGTACTTC	TRBJ2-4	.	TRBD1	TRBV11-2
CASSSRTGLANVLTF	TGCGCCAGCAGCTCCCGGACAGGGTTAGCCAACGTCCTGACTTTC	TRBJ2-6	.	TRBD1	TRBV5-1
CASSPQGRETQYF	TGTGCCAGCTCACCGCAGGGGAGGGAGACCCAGTACTTC	TRBJ2-5	.	.	TRBV18
CASSLQGPNTEAFF	TGTGCCAGCAGCTTACAGGGGCCGAACACTGAAGCTTTCTTT	TRBJ1-1	.	.	TRBV11-2
CASNPWGGPYEQYF	TGTGCCAGCAATCCTTGGGGCGGGCCCTACGAGCAGTACTTC	TRBJ2-7	.	.	TRBV28
CASSSVASGGNEQYF	TGCGCCAGCAGCTCCGTAGCCAGCGGGGGCAACGAGCAGTACTTC	TRBJ2-7	.	TRBD2	TRBV5-1
CASSLVWDRGGETQYF	TGTGCCAGCAGCTTAGTCTGGGACAGGGGAGGAGAGACCCAGTACTTC	TRBJ2-5	.	TRBD1	TRBV7-2